The entry below gives a single T cell receptor beta chain sequence along with its context. The method was immunoSEQ multiplex PCR; TCRdb's version includes in-frame clones alone and lacks a portion of them. Of about 37,000 clones in the sample, 85% to 90% were seen once. CDR1 and CDR2 from the germline V gene are SQVTM and ANQGSEA. Trimming removed 7 bases from V and 6 bases from J; junction bases left unmatched: 7. This CDR3 spans 13 amino acids. These data come from a study of OX40 agonist ivuxolimab in advanced cancers. On the study more broadly: The dose-escalation cohort had hepatocellular carcinoma, melanoma, renal cell or head and neck cancer.

V gene TRBV29-1 combines with J gene TRBJ2-7; 12 bases are shared with TRBD1. The sample in question was CD4+ or CD8+ T cells sorted from blood, obtained in a trial of the OX40 agonist ivuxolimab. This sequence originates from an adult with an advanced solid tumor such as melanoma, head and neck, liver or kidney cancer. As DNA, the CDR3 is TGCAGCGGCGGGGGACAGGGGGCTCTCGAGCAGTACTTC. It is translated as CSGGGQGALEQYF.